This passage covers 25 T cell receptor beta chains from one sample sequenced in a study of OX40 agonist ivuxolimab in advanced cancers. Clones were read by immunoSEQ multiplex PCR, and TCRdb kept only the in-frame ones, dropping some. The sample contains around 100,000 clones, roughly 90% of which appear only once. This specimen consisted of CD4+ or CD8+ T cells sorted from blood, obtained in a trial of the OX40 agonist ivuxolimab. Receptor source: an adult with an advanced solid tumor such as melanoma, head and neck, liver or kidney cancer.

This clone was seen once. This chain uses TRBV6-5 with TRBJ2-2, with D possibly matching TRBD2 (6 bases). The CDR3 is 15 residues long. Germline V lookup: CDR1 MNHEY, CDR2 SVGAGI. The germline V and J ends were trimmed by 4 bases and 6 bases, with 15 bases remaining between them. The CDR3 sequence: CASSSHGGFPGELFF. The CDR3 bases are TGTGCCAGCAGTTCCCACGGGGGATTCCCCGGGGAGCTGTTTTTT.

V usage is TRBV7-9 and J usage is TRBJ1-2; 11 positions match TRBD1. V trimming: 4 bases; J trimming: 4 bases; junction bases outside the gene matches: 5. Germline CDR1 and CDR2: SEHNR and FQNEAQ (reference sequence). The CDR3 has 15 residues. The CDR3 sequence: CASSSRDRGTYGYTF. The DNA for the CDR3 is TGTGCCAGCAGCTCGCGGGACAGGGGGACCTATGGCTACACCTTC.

As for this clone: An end of the junction differs from the germline gene, which may be a read error. The chain has TRBV7-3 and TRBJ1-1; weak D call: TRBD1 (6 bases). This CDR3 comprises 15 residues. Germline CDR1 SGHTA, CDR2 FQGTGA. CDR3 loop: CASSVTGTTNTEAFF. CDR3 in DNA: TGTGCCAGCAGCGTAACCGGGACAACGAACACTGAAGCTTTCTTT.

CDR3 sequence (DNA): TGTGCCAGCAGCAGGGACACGAACACCGGGGAGCTGTTTTTT. Its translation: CASSRDTNTGELFF. The V call is TRBV9, the J call TRBJ2-2; a weak D match, TRBD1 (6 bases). Germline lookup yields CDR1 SGDLS and CDR2 YYNGEE. Trimming removed 4 bases at V and 0 bases at J, with 7 bases between. The length of the CDR3 is 14 residues. The full variable domain, in which reference TRBV9 and TRBJ2-2 provide the parts outside the CDR3, is DSGVTQTPKHLITATGQRVTLRCSPRSGDLSVYWYQQSLDQGLQFLIQYYNGEERAKGNILERFSAQQFPDLHSELNLSSLELGDSALYFCASSRDTNTGELFFGEGSRLTVL.

The V and J genes are TRBV18 and TRBJ1-2, with D unresolved. Trimming took off 3 bases at V and 7 bases at J, with 12 bases between the two ends. Germline V gives CDR1 KGHSH, CDR2 LQKENI. There are 13 residues in the CDR3. The CDR3 coding sequence is TGTGCCAGCTCACCGGACTCCTTGGTTGGCTACACCTTC. Translating it yields CASSPDSLVGYTF. Combining the CDR3 with reference TRBV18 and TRBJ1-2 gives the whole variable domain NAGVMQNPRHLVRRRGQEARLRCSPMKGHSHVYWYRQLPEEGLKFMVYLQKENIIDESGMPKERFSAEFPKEGPSILRIQQVVRGDSAAYFCASSPDSLVGYTFGSGTRLTVV.

The CDR3 bases are TGTGCCAGCAGCTTAGGTGGCGGGTCCTCCTACGAGCAGTACTTC. This encodes CASSLGGGSSYEQYF. The V call is TRBV7-2, the J call TRBJ2-7; possible D gene TRBD2, 5 bases. Germline CDR1 SGHTA, CDR2 FQGNSA. The CDR3 contains 15 residues. The ends were cut back, 1 base at V and 0 bases at J, with 10 bases in the middle.

The chain employs TRBV12-5 and TRBJ1-1; TRBD1 matches at 10 bases. J lost 1 base, V lost 5 bases, and 4 bases had no gene match. This CDR3 contains 15 residues. The V gene's germline CDR1 is LGHNT and CDR2 FRNRAP. The CDR3 bases are TGTGCTAGTGGTAAGGACAGGGGGGGGAACACTGAAGCTTTCTTT. It translates to CASGKDRGGNTEAFF.

The chain is built from TRBV6-6 and TRBJ2-2; 12 bases line up with TRBD2. Germline V gene lookup returns CDR1 MNHNY and CDR2 SVGAGI (reference sequence). With 6 bases clipped from V and 6 bases from J, the junction kept 5 bases outside the gene matches. The CDR3 covers 15 residues. The CDR3 sequence: CASSTLAGGPGELFF. The CDR3 DNA follows: TGTGCCAGCAGCACCCTAGCGGGAGGGCCCGGGGAGCTGTTTTTT.

The rearrangement links TRBV7-2 to TRBJ2-1; 13 nucleotides line up with TRBD2. V shed 5 bases and J 7 bases; nucleotides not matched to a gene: 11. This CDR3 spans 17 amino acids. Germline values: CDR1 SGHTA, CDR2 FQGNSA. The CDR3 spells CASSAGLAGSAGNEQFF. CDR3 sequence (DNA): TGTGCCAGCAGCGCGGGACTAGCGGGATCAGCGGGAAATGAGCAGTTCTTC.

V usage is TRBV7-9 and J usage is TRBJ2-3; 8 bases align to TRBD2. The germline V gene encodes CDR1 SEHNR and CDR2 FQNEAQ (reference sequence). With 8 bases clipped from V and 3 bases from J, the junction kept 7 bases outside the gene matches. This CDR3 spans 14 amino acids. This chain's CDR3 is CASVQRLATDTQYF. In DNA form, the CDR3 reads TGTGCCAGCGTACAACGACTAGCGACAGATACGCAGTATTTT.

J is TRBJ1-2 and V is TRBV5-5; tentatively, D is TRBD1 (6 bases). The CDR3 is 15 residues long. Trimming pared 2 bases from V and 3 bases from J, leaving 14 bases between. Germline V gives CDR1 SGHKS, CDR2 YYEKEE (reference sequence). This chain's CDR3 is CASSFRQVSDYGYTF. CDR3 nucleotides: TGTGCCAGCAGCTTCAGACAGGTGTCGGACTATGGCTACACCTTC.

This clone was detected only once. The chain is built from TRBV27 and TRBJ1-2; D is unresolved. V gave up 0 bases and J gave up 4 bases, with 15 bases separating them. The germline V gene encodes CDR1 MNHEY and CDR2 SMNVEV (reference sequence). CDR3 length: 16 residues. This CDR3 reads CASSLSARLTRYGYTF. The CDR3 DNA follows: TGTGCCAGCAGTTTATCTGCCCGATTGACTCGCTATGGCTACACCTTC.

V gene TRBV7-2 combines with J gene TRBJ1-1; D gene uncertain. The V end was cut by 3 bases, the J end by 0 bases, with 8 bases between. CDR3 length: 14 amino acids. Germline-derived CDR1 and CDR2 are SGHTA and FQGNSA. The CDR3 DNA sequence: TGTGCCAGCAGCTTTACCGTAATGAACACTGAAGCTTTCTTT. Amino acids: CASSFTVMNTEAFF.

The CDR3 reads CASSAALGDYNEQFF. The CDR3 region has the DNA TGTGCCAGCTCAGCAGCATTGGGAGACTACAATGAGCAGTTCTTC. J is TRBJ2-1 and V is TRBV18; D is perhaps TRBD2 (5 bases). Germline V gives CDR1 KGHSH, CDR2 LQKENI. Trimming removed 5 bases at V and 3 bases at J, with 14 bases between. This CDR3 has 15 amino acids.

V usage is TRBV11-2 and J usage is TRBJ2-1, with 15 bases matching TRBD2. The V gene's germline CDR1 is SGHAT and CDR2 FQNNGV. This CDR3 spans 15 amino acids. J lost 12 bases, V lost 5 bases, and 8 bases had no gene match. The CDR3 bases are TGTGCCAGCAGCCTGGGACTAGCGGGAGGTGTTGGGCAGTTCTTC. Protein product: CASSLGLAGGVGQFF.

This chain joins TRBV6-4 and TRBJ2-3; 9 bases match TRBD1. V lost 0 bases and J lost 0; bases outside the gene matches: 4. This CDR3 region has 17 residues. Germline CDR1 reads MRHNA; CDR2 reads SNTAGT. In nucleotides, the CDR3 is TGTGCCAGCAGTGACTCCACAGGGGGCAGGAGCACAGATACGCAGTATTTT. It codes for CASSDSTGGRSTDTQYF.

The V call is TRBV29-1, the J call TRBJ1-1; a possible D gene is TRBD1 (5 bases). The CDR3 has 15 residues. Trimming pared 6 bases from V and 5 bases from J, leaving 22 bases between. CDR1 SQVTM and CDR2 ANQGSEA come from the germline V gene. The CDR3 DNA reads as TGCAGCGTCCTCGTGGTGGGGCCCCGTCGGACTGAAGCTTTCTTT. Its translation: CSVLVVGPRRTEAFF.

Note on this clone: This same CDR3 is encoded by further DNA sequences in the sample. V and J are TRBV18 and TRBJ2-5; D may be TRBD1 (6 bases). Trimming took off 3 bases at V and 2 bases at J, with 7 bases between the two ends. There are 13 residues in the CDR3. Germline V lookup: CDR1 KGHSH, CDR2 LQKENI. CDR3 nucleotides: TGTGCCAGCTCACCTGGACAGCAAGAGACCCAGTACTTC. It codes for CASSPGQQETQYF. Using reference TRBV18 and TRBJ2-5 for the parts outside the CDR3, the full variable domain is NAGVMQNPRHLVRRRGQEARLRCSPMKGHSHVYWYRQLPEEGLKFMVYLQKENIIDESGMPKERFSAEFPKEGPSILRIQQVVRGDSAAYFCASSPGQQETQYFGPGTRLLVL.

The gene calls are TRBV5-1 and TRBJ2-7, with 10 bases aligning to TRBD1. The CDR3 spans 14 residues. Losses at the gene ends were 4 bases for V and 5 bases for J; bases not matched to a gene: 6. Germline loops: CDR1 SGHRS, CDR2 YFSETQ. As DNA, the CDR3 is TGCGCCAGCAGCCCGGGACAGGGGATCGACGAGCAGTACTTC. Its protein is CASSPGQGIDEQYF.

This clone was counted a few times. At the DNA level, this CDR3 is encoded by other sequences in the same sample as well. CDR3 sequence (DNA): TGTGCCAGCAGCTTAGGCCCCCCGGGACAGGGGGCCTACGAGCAGTACTTC. This translates into CASSLGPPGQGAYEQYF. This chain uses TRBV7-2 with TRBJ2-7; TRBD1 matches at 11 bases. Germline V gene lookup returns CDR1 SGHTA and CDR2 FQGNSA. The CDR3 totals 17 residues. After removal of 1 base from V and 2 bases from J, the junction contained 7 bases not matched to a gene.

This clone came up once. The chain links TRBV27 to TRBJ1-1; tentative D call: TRBD1 (6 bases). This CDR3 spans 14 amino acids. Trimming removed 4 bases from V and 0 bases from J, with 9 bases in between. Germline lookup yields CDR1 MNHEY and CDR2 SMNVEV (reference sequence). Written as DNA, the CDR3 is TGTGCCAGCAGTTACAGGGCCTTGAACACTGAAGCTTTCTTT. Encoded protein: CASSYRALNTEAFF.

This clone was counted a few times. This chain connects TRBV6-1 to TRBJ1-1; tentative D call: TRBD1 (5 bases). The CDR3 extends over 13 amino acids. From germline, CDR1 is MNHNS and CDR2 SASEGT. V was clipped by 4 bases and J by 2 bases, with 8 bases between them. CDR3 region: CASSVGGNTEAFF. In nucleotides, the CDR3 is TGTGCCAGCAGTGTCGGGGGAAACACTGAAGCTTTCTTT.

The chain joins TRBV5-4 to TRBJ2-3, with 11 bases identical to TRBD1. Germline assignment: CDR1 SGHNT and CDR2 YYREEE (reference sequence). V shed 4 bases, J shed 3 bases, and the junction held 4 bases outside the gene matches. This CDR3 has 15 amino acids. CDR3 bases: TGTGCCAGCAGCCGACGGGACAGGGGGACAGATACGCAGTATTTT. Residues: CASSRRDRGTDTQYF.

The chain links TRBV5-6 to TRBJ2-1, with D unresolved. Per germline, CDR1 SGHDT and CDR2 YYEEEE. This CDR3 is 13 amino acids long. V lost 3 bases and J lost 7, with 11 bases in between. CDR3 sequence (DNA): TGTGCCAGCAGCTCCCTCGTGATTAATGAGCAGTTCTTC. Its translation: CASSSLVINEQFF.

The chain recombines TRBV7-9 with TRBJ2-1; a possible D gene is TRBD2 (5 bases). Looked up from germline, CDR1 is SEHNR and CDR2 is FQNEAQ (reference sequence). The CDR3 totals 14 residues. Trimming removed 6 bases at V and 7 bases at J, with 16 bases between. This CDR3 reads CASSSLSSGNEQFF. DNA for the CDR3: TGTGCCAGCAGTTCCCTTAGTTCGGGGAATGAGCAGTTCTTC.